This entry lists 32 T cell receptor beta chains sequenced from one sample in a study of cytomegalovirus exposure and HLA in healthy donors. The PCR was carried out with 60 Vbeta primers and 13 Jbeta primers. Data came from immunoSEQ multiplex PCR; TCRdb stores just in-frame clones and leaves some out. The table lists about 200,000 clones, approximately 80% of them singletons. Material: PBMCs. Receptor source: a boy between 2 and 10 years old in good health and CMV-seronegative.

This rearrangement joins TRBV5-4 to TRBJ2-5; the D gene is possibly TRBD1 (5 bases). The CDR3 is made up of 13 amino acids. Germline loops: CDR1 SGHNT, CDR2 YYREEE (reference sequence). V lost 5 bases to trimming and J lost 5 bases, with 13 bases between them. CDR3 protein: CASSVGLSETQYF. DNA for the CDR3: TGTGCCAGCAGTGTGGGGCTGTCGGAGACCCAGTACTTC. Full variable domain (missing parts from reference TRBV5-4 and TRBJ2-5): ETGVTQSPTHLIKTRGQQVTLRCSSQSGHNTVSWYQQALGQGPQFIFQYYREEENGRGNFPPRFSGLQFPNYSSELNVNALELDDSALYLCASSVGLSETQYFGPGTRLLVL.

The chain uses TRBV9 and TRBJ2-2; 8 nucleotides align to TRBD2. The CDR3 spans 16 residues. The trim removed 3 bases at V and 9 bases at J, leaving 13 bases unmatched. Germline CDR1 reads SGDLS; CDR2 reads YYNGEE. CDR3 sequence: CASSDRPSGGKRELFF. The CDR3, as DNA: TGTGCCAGCAGCGACCGTCCCAGCGGGGGCAAGAGGGAGCTGTTTTTT.

This clone has a handful of counts. The chain carries TRBV5-4 and TRBJ1-6, with unresolved D. CDR3 length: 18 amino acids. Germline V CDR1 and CDR2: SGHNT, YYREEE (reference sequence). With 4 bases removed from V and 0 bases from J, the gap between germline ends came to 17 bases. CDR3 nucleotides: TGTGCCAGCAGCGCTACCTTGGTCGCGAGCTCCTATAATTCACCCCTCCACTTT. Translating gives CASSATLVASSYNSPLHF.

The chain employs TRBV4-1 and TRBJ2-3; TRBD2 agrees at 10 bases. Germline trimming cut 3 bases from V and 2 bases from J; bases unmatched to any gene: 8. CDR1 MGHRA and CDR2 YSYEKL come from the germline V gene. The CDR3 covers 17 residues. DNA of the CDR3: TGCGCCAGCAGCCACCCCAGGACTAGCGGAGACACAGATACGCAGTATTTT. Translated: CASSHPRTSGDTDTQYF.

This clone is a singleton in its sample. The chain combines TRBV9 with TRBJ2-7, with 7 bases aligning to TRBD1. This CDR3 is built from 15 residues. Germline CDR1 is SGDLS and CDR2 is YYNGEE. V dropped 4 bases and J dropped 2; count of bases not matched to a gene: 9. This CDR3 reads CASSYQPGQPYEQYF. The CDR3 bases are TGTGCCAGCAGCTATCAGCCGGGACAGCCCTACGAGCAGTACTTC. Full variable domain (rest looked up from reference TRBV9 and TRBJ2-7): DSGVTQTPKHLITATGQRVTLRCSPRSGDLSVYWYQQSLDQGLQFLIQYYNGEERAKGNILERFSAQQFPDLHSELNLSSLELGDSALYFCASSYQPGQPYEQYFGPGTRLTVT.

There are a few counts of this clone. The chain employs TRBV6-1 and TRBJ2-1, with a tentative D call TRBD2 (5 bases). The V gene lost 4 bases and the J gene lost 8 bases, with 18 bases spanning the gap. The length of the CDR3 is 15 residues. Germline CDR1 is MNHNS and CDR2 is SASEGT. The CDR3 DNA reads as TGTGCCAGCAGTGTAGGGAGCTGGATCCTGGATGAGCAGTTCTTC. This sequence encodes CASSVGSWILDEQFF.

Remarks on this clone: The CDR3 does not end in the conserved phenylalanine or tryptophan, so this is likely a read error. V gene TRBV4-1 combines with J gene TRBJ1-4; TRBD1 might be the D (6 bases). The CDR3 is 16 residues long. Germline V gene lookup returns CDR1 MGHRA and CDR2 YSYEKL. The CDR3 is CASSQEVGTTNEKLFV. The CDR3 DNA sequence: TGCGCCAGCAGCCAAGAAGTGGGGACAACCAATGAAAAACTGTTTGTT.

The V and J genes are TRBV9 and TRBJ2-3; 8 nucleotides match TRBD2. The CDR3 consists of 14 residues. Losses at the gene ends were 5 bases for V and 6 bases for J; bases not matched to a gene: 8. Germline CDR1 reads SGDLS; CDR2 reads YYNGEE. The CDR3 bases are TGTGCCAGCAGTCGGGGGGGGCTGGGGGATACGCAGTATTTT. It specifies CASSRGGLGDTQYF.

The chain employs TRBV15 and TRBJ2-7, with D perhaps TRBD1 (6 bases). CDR3 size: 16 residues. V was trimmed by 1 base and J by 3 bases, leaving 16 bases between them. The germline gives CDR1 LNHNV, CDR2 YYDKDF (reference sequence). In DNA form, the CDR3 reads TGTGCCACCAGCAGAGGTACCGCTTACAGGGACTACGAGCAGTACTTC. Its translation is CATSRGTAYRDYEQYF.

The rearrangement uses TRBV5-5 and TRBJ2-1; a possible D gene is TRBD1 (5 bases). The germline CDR1 and CDR2 sequences are SGHKS and YYEKEE (reference sequence). Trimming removed 0 bases at V and 5 bases at J, with 12 bases between. The CDR3 runs to 15 residues. DNA of the CDR3: TGTGCCAGCAGCTTGGCTCCAGGGTCGAACAATGAGCAGTTCTTC. Encoded protein: CASSLAPGSNNEQFF. Based on the CDR3 plus reference TRBV5-5 and TRBJ2-1, the full variable domain is DAGVTQSPTHLIKTRGQQVTLRCSPISGHKSVSWYQQVLGQGPQFIFQYYEKEERGRGNFPDRFSARQFPNYSSELNVNALLLGDSALYLCASSLAPGSNNEQFFGPGTRLTVL.

The V gene is TRBV5-4, the J gene TRBJ2-7; D is perhaps TRBD2 (7 bases). Per the germline V gene, CDR1 is SGHNT and CDR2 is YYREEE (reference sequence). V was trimmed by 4 bases and J by 0 bases, leaving 11 bases between them. The CDR3 runs 14 residues. The CDR3 DNA reads as TGTGCCAGCAGCAAGGGGGGGAGCTCCTACGAGCAGTACTTC. This encodes CASSKGGSSYEQYF.

V usage is TRBV30 and J usage is TRBJ1-1, with 10 positions matching TRBD1. Germline lookup yields CDR1 GTSNPN and CDR2 SVGIG (reference sequence). The J segment lost 1 base and the V segment lost 8 bases, leaving 4 bases of the junction unmatched. The CDR3 extends over 13 amino acids. In DNA form, the CDR3 reads TGTGCCGGGACAGGGGCCTCGAACACTGAAGCTTTCTTT. This codes for CAGTGASNTEAFF.

This chain joins TRBV30 and TRBJ2-1, with 8 bases aligning to TRBD2. CDR1 is GTSNPN, CDR2 SVGIG, per germline (reference sequence). V was pared by 4 bases and J by 5 bases, with 16 bases of the junction left unmatched. This CDR3 comprises 17 residues. The CDR3 DNA follows: TGTGCCTGGAAGGGGCGGGGGGTAAAGAAGACCAACAATGAGCAGTTCTTC. It translates to CAWKGRGVKKTNNEQFF.

The chain joins TRBV30 to TRBJ2-1, with D maybe TRBD2 (6 bases). The CDR3 runs to 14 residues. Deletions cut 4 bases from V and 0 bases from J, with 10 bases between. CDR1 and CDR2 (germline): GTSNPN, SVGIG (reference sequence). CDR3 sequence: CAWKGGSSYNEQFF. The CDR3 DNA follows: TGTGCCTGGAAAGGAGGGAGCTCCTACAATGAGCAGTTCTTC.

This clone has more than one count but fewer than ten. This chain connects TRBV5-6 to TRBJ1-1, with 9 bases that match TRBD1. This CDR3 has 14 amino acids. V shed 2 bases and J 4 bases; nucleotides not matched to a gene: 3. The V gene's germline CDR1 is SGHDT and CDR2 YYEEEE. The DNA of the CDR3 is TGTGCCAGCAGCTTTGGACAGGGGACCACTGAAGCTTTCTTT. This sequence encodes CASSFGQGTTEAFF. Together with reference TRBV5-6 and TRBJ1-1, the CDR3 gives the full variable domain: DAGVTQSPTHLIKTRGQQVTLRCSPKSGHDTVSWYQQALGQGPQFIFQYYEEEERQRGNFPDRFSGHQFPNYSSELNVNALLLGDSALYLCASSFGQGTTEAFFGQGTRLTVV.

J is TRBJ2-5 and V is TRBV4-1; D uncertain. There are 14 residues in the CDR3. The V and J ends lost 1 base and 5 bases respectively, with 11 bases between them. Germline loops: CDR1 MGHRA, CDR2 YSYEKL. The CDR3 nucleotides are TGCGCCAGCAGCCAAGCGGCAGGTGCGGAGACCCAGTACTTC. It is translated as CASSQAAGAETQYF.

The chain employs TRBV6-5 and TRBJ2-7, with D perhaps TRBD1 (6 bases). CDR3 length equals 16 residues. Germline V lookup: CDR1 MNHEY, CDR2 SVGAGI. V lost 0 bases to trimming and J lost 7 bases, with 19 bases between them. This CDR3 is CASSYSNSGTRVEQYF. The CDR3 nucleotides read TGTGCCAGCAGTTACTCGAACTCCGGGACACGGGTGGAGCAGTACTTC.

The chain employs TRBV19 and TRBJ2-7; TRBD1 agrees at 9 bases. The CDR3 length is 12 residues. The trim removed 8 bases at V and 2 bases at J, leaving 1 base unmatched. Germline assignment: CDR1 LNHDA and CDR2 SQIVND (reference sequence). This chain's CDR3 is CASGQGPYEQYF. The CDR3 nucleotides are TGTGCCAGTGGACAGGGGCCCTACGAGCAGTACTTC.

In this sample, this clone turned up a few times. For the CDR3, the DNA is TGTGCCAGCAGTGAGACCTCGGGGGATACGCAGTATTTT. Translating gives CASSETSGDTQYF. The rearrangement uses TRBV2 and TRBJ2-3; TRBD2 might be the D (5 bases). CDR1 SNHLY and CDR2 FYNNEI come from the germline V gene. Trimming took off 3 bases at V and 6 bases at J, with 10 bases between the two ends. CDR3 length equals 13 residues.

This clone was detected only once. The chain joins TRBV6-1 to TRBJ1-6; tentatively, D is TRBD1 (6 bases). Germline V CDR1 and CDR2: MNHNS, SASEGT. The CDR3 spans 15 residues. V lost 7 bases and J 5 bases, leaving 15 bases between the germline ends. For the CDR3, the DNA is TGTGCCAGCATAGATGGGAGGGGGAATAATTCACCCCTCCACTTT. Its translation is CASIDGRGNNSPLHF.

The chain has TRBV2 and TRBJ2-3; 10 positions agree with TRBD1. The CDR3 contains 15 residues. Germline V gene lookup returns CDR1 SNHLY and CDR2 FYNNEI. The V and J ends lost 8 bases and 1 base, in that order; junction bases with no gene match: 6. CDR3 amino acids: CASARDRGGTDTQYF. CDR3 nucleotides: TGTGCCAGCGCCAGGGACAGGGGCGGCACAGATACGCAGTATTTT. The full variable domain, completed using reference TRBV2 and TRBJ2-3, is EPEVTQTPSHQVTQMGQEVILRCVPISNHLYFYWYRQILGQKVEFLVSFYNNEISEKSEIFDDQFSVERPDGSNFTLKIRSTKLEDSAMYFCASARDRGGTDTQYFGPGTRLTVL.

The gene calls are TRBV19 and TRBJ1-1, with D unclear. V was cut by 2 bases and J by 4 bases, with 8 bases left in between. CDR3 length: 13 residues. Germline assignment: CDR1 LNHDA and CDR2 SQIVND (reference sequence). CDR3 coding DNA: TGTGCCAGTAGTATAACCCGGGGCACTGAAGCTTTCTTT. Translating gives CASSITRGTEAFF.

The rearrangement links TRBV7-6 to TRBJ2-5, with D possibly TRBD1 on 7 matching bases. Germline V gene lookup returns CDR1 SGHVS and CDR2 FNYEAQ. The V end was cut by 0 bases, the J end by 0 bases, with 11 bases between. The CDR3 totals 16 residues. The CDR3 spells CASSLAAGGYQETQYF. The DNA of the CDR3 is TGTGCCAGCAGCTTAGCGGCAGGGGGGTACCAAGAGACCCAGTACTTC.

The chain carries TRBV30 and TRBJ2-3; no firm D call. The CDR3 has 14 residues. The V end was cut by 1 base, the J end by 5 bases, with 13 bases between. CDR1 is GTSNPN and CDR2 is SVGIG in the germline V gene (reference sequence). This chain's CDR3 is CAWSATTLEDTQYF. The DNA of the CDR3 is TGTGCCTGGAGTGCGACCACTCTAGAAGATACGCAGTATTTT.

J is TRBJ1-2 and V is TRBV9, with 10 bases identical to TRBD1. CDR3 size: 14 residues. The V and J ends lost 6 bases and 3 bases, in that order; junction bases with no gene match: 5. CDR1 is SGDLS and CDR2 is YYNGEE in the germline V gene. Here the CDR3 reads CASTRDRGDYGYTF. CDR3 DNA sequence: TGTGCCAGCACCAGGGACAGGGGTGACTATGGCTACACCTTC.

The chain combines TRBV5-8 with TRBJ2-7; the match to TRBD1 covers 7 bases. V shed 4 bases and J 2 bases; nucleotides not matched to a gene: 6. The CDR3 is made up of 14 amino acids. Per the germline V gene, CDR1 is SGHTS and CDR2 is YDEGEE. In DNA, the CDR3 is TGTGCCAGCAGCGTACAGGGGAATGCCTACGAGCAGTACTTC. Translated: CASSVQGNAYEQYF.

This chain uses TRBV11-2 with TRBJ1-5; possibly TRBD1 for D (5 bases). Germline V CDR1 and CDR2: SGHAT, FQNNGV. The length of the CDR3 is 13 residues. Trimming pared 1 base from V and 4 bases from J, leaving 5 bases between. The CDR3 DNA reads TGTGCCAGCAGCTTAGCAGGGAATCAGCCCCAGCATTTT. Protein sequence: CASSLAGNQPQHF.

This chain uses TRBV6-5 with TRBJ2-1, with 8 bases identical to TRBD2. The CDR3 spans 12 residues. V shed 7 bases and J 9 bases; nucleotides not matched to a gene: 5. Germline values: CDR1 MNHEY, CDR2 SVGAGI. The CDR3: CASTLAGGEQFF. The CDR3 DNA reads as TGTGCCAGCACTCTAGCGGGTGGTGAGCAGTTCTTC.

The chain employs TRBV9 and TRBJ2-1; D gene ambiguous. The length of the CDR3 is 13 residues. Germline CDR1 SGDLS, CDR2 YYNGEE. The V gene lost 0 bases and the J gene lost 4 bases, with 5 bases spanning the gap. Here the CDR3 DNA reads TGTGCCAGCAGCGTAGAACTGTACAATGAGCAGTTCTTC. This translates into CASSVELYNEQFF.

The chain carries TRBV30 and TRBJ2-5; D call uncertain. The CDR3 runs 13 residues. Trimming removed 1 base from V and 1 base from J, with 7 bases in between. Looked up from germline, CDR1 is GTSNPN and CDR2 is SVGIG (reference sequence). CDR3 sequence: CAWSELVQETQYF. CDR3 sequence (DNA): TGTGCCTGGAGTGAACTGGTCCAAGAGACCCAGTACTTC.

This chain uses TRBV10-2 with TRBJ2-5; 11 bases line up with TRBD2. Unmatched junction bases numbered 2, after V lost 2 bases and J lost 3 bases. This CDR3 is 15 amino acids long. The germline V gene has CDR1 WSHSY and CDR2 SAAADI. In nucleotides, the CDR3 is TGCGCCAGCAGTGAGCCTAGCGGGGGGAAAGAGACCCAGTACTTC. The encoded protein is CASSEPSGGKETQYF.

The chain is built from TRBV6-1 and TRBJ2-3; 11 bases line up with TRBD2. CDR1 and CDR2 (germline): MNHNS, SASEGT. The CDR3 is made up of 15 amino acids. The ends lost 4 bases at V and 4 bases at J; junction bases unmatched: 4. CDR3: CASSALAGGPDTQYF. As DNA, the CDR3 is TGTGCCAGCAGTGCTCTAGCGGGGGGTCCAGATACGCAGTATTTT.